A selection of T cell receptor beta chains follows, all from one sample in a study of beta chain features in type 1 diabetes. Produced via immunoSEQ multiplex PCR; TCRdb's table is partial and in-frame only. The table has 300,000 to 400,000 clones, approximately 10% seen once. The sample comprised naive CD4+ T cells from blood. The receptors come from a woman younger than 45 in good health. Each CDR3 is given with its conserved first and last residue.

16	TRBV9	CASSRHLAGASYEQYF
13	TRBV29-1	CSAPGRGDYGYTF
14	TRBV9	CASSLRGGNTEAFF
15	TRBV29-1	CSSRGTSGTLNEQFF
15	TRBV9	CASSVGLAGDYEQYF
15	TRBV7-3	CASSLLAGSTDTQYF
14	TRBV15	CATSRSPPGYGYTF
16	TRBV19	CASSITTGTGTYEQYF
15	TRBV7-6	CASSLGTGGRQPQHF
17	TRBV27	CASSSTGWPGSGNTIYF
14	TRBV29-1	CSVVGRDSQETQYF
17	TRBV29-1	CSVEGAGTSGRVGEQFF
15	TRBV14	CASRGAGGLGNEQFF
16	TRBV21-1	CASSKERGHMNTEAFF
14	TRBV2	CASSLGGHNTEAFF
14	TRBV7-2	CASSLGTAWKTQYF
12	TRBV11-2	CASSWTEAQAFF
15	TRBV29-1	CSVDTGTVGYNEQFF
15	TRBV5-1	CASSLTGVAYNEQFF
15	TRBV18	CASSLTGSGANVLTF
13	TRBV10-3	CAIRTGGQETQYF
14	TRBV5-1	CASSNGQGGETQYF
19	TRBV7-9	CASSLAPSQRVPLGYEQYF
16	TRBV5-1	CASSSRTSGNTDTQYF
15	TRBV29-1	CSVGSTGSSTDTQYF
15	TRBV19	CASSVDWLAKNIQYF
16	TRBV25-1	CASSEGDDADTDTQYF
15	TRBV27	CASSLSSLGLSVTFF
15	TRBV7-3	CASSLFSGPYNEQFF
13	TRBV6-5	CASRGTGSPEQFF
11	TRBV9	CASSAGGELFF
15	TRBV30	CASSGQGLVFDTQYF
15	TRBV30	CAWKLAGGLADTQYF
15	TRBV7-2	CASSFSQWSSYEQYF
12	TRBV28	CASSPPTGELFF
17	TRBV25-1	CASSDGVEGIGNQPQHF
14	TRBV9	CASSGSGSYNEQFF
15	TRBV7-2	CASSAQAQRGEKLFF
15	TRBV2	CASSDLGDRTGELFF
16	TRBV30	CAWSVPRAWAKNIQYF
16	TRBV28	CASSLGLGGGQETQYF
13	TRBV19	CASRPTGHNEQFF
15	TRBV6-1	CASRSGTSSYNEQFF
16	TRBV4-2	CASSPGDASSYNEQFF
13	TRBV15	CATSYNMNTEAFF
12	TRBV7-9	CASSLRAFEQYF
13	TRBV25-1	CASTWGDTGELFF
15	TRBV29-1	CSVRGSGTANYEQYF
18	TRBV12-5	CASGLVSMAGGGYNEQFF
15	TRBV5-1	CASSLYTGDSYEQYF
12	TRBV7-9	CASSESRDTQYF
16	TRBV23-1	CASSQSFRDRGYEQYF